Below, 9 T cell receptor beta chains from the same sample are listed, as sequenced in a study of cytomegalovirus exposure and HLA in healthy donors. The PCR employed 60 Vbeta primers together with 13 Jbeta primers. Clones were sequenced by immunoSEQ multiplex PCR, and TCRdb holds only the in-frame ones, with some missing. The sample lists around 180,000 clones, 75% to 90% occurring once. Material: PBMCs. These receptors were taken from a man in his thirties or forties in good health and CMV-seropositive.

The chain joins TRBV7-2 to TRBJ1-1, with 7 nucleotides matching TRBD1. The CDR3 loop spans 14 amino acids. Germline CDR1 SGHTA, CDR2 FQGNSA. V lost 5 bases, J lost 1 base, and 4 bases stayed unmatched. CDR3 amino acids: CASSHNRGNTEAFF. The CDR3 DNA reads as TGTGCCAGCAGCCACAACAGGGGGAACACTGAAGCTTTCTTT.

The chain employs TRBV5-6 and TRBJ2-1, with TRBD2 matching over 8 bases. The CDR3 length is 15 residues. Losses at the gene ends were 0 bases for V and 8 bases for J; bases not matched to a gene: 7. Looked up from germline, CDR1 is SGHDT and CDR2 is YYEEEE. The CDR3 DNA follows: TGTGCCAGCAGCTTGGCCGGGGGGGCTGGGGATGAGCAGTTCTTC. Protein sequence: CASSLAGGAGDEQFF.

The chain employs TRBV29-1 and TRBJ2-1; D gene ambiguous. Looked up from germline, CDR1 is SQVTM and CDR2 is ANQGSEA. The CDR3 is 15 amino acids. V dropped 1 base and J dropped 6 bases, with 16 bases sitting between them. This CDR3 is CSVEGFGRSSNEQFF. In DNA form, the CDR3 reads TGCAGCGTTGAAGGGTTTGGGCGTTCGAGCAATGAGCAGTTCTTC.

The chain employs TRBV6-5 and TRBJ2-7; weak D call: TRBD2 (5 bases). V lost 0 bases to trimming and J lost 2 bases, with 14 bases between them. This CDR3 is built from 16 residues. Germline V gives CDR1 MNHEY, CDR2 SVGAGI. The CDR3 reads CASSYSFRGRAYEQYF. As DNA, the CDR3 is TGTGCCAGCAGTTACTCGTTCAGAGGGCGGGCCTACGAGCAGTACTTC.

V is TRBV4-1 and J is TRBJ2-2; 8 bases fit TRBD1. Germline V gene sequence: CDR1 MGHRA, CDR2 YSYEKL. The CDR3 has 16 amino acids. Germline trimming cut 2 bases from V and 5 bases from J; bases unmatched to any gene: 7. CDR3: CASSQNQGATTGELFF. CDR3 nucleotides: TGCGCCAGCAGCCAAAACCAGGGGGCGACGACCGGGGAGCTGTTTTTT.

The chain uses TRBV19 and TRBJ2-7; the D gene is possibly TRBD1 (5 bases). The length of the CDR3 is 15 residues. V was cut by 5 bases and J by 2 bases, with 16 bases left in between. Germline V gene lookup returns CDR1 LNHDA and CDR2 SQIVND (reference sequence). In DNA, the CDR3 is TGTGCCAGTAGTTCCCTCGAGTCGACAGCCTACGAGCAGTACTTC. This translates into CASSSLESTAYEQYF.

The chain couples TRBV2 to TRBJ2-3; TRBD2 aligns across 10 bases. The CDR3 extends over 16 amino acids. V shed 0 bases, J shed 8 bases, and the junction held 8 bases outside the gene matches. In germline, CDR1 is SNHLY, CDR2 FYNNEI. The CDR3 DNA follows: TGTGCCAGCAGTGAAGCTGGGCTAGCGGGGGCGGGTACGCAGTATTTT. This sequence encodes CASSEAGLAGAGTQYF.

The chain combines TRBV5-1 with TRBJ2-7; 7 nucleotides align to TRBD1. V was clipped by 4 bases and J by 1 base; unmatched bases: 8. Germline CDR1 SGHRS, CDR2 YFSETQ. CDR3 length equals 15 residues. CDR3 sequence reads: CASSPKGAPSYEQYF. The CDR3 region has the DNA TGCGCCAGCAGCCCAAAGGGGGCCCCTTCCTACGAGCAGTACTTC.

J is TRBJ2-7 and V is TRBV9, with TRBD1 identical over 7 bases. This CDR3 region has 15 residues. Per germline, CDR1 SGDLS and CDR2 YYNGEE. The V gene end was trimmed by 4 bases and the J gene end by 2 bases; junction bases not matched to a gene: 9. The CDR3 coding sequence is TGTGCCAGCAGCCCCCAGGGGACAGCAACCTACGAGCAGTACTTC. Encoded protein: CASSPQGTATYEQYF.